Many counts were recorded for the clone carrying this T cell receptor (beta chain). These data originate in a study of molecular identifiers for immune sequencing clone quantification. CDR3 length equals 16 residues. CDR1 and CDR2 from the germline V gene are MDHEN and SYDVKM. V was trimmed by 6 bases and J by 0 bases, leaving 12 bases between them. Preparation of naive CD8 libraries involved about 19,000 to 1,100,000 sorted cells and 10%, 30% or 50% RNA. CD8+CD4-CCR7+CD45RA+ cells were sorted as naive CD8 T cells. Libraries of bulk TCR were made by previously described methods (with listed TCR primers). TCRdb reprocessed the PCR reads via MiXCR and lists one record per CDR3 protein. The sample lists some 320,000 distinct CDR3 sequences; over 20% were seen once.

The sequenced sample was naive CD8+ T cells from blood, with Jurkat cell RNA spiked in. Subset: FACS-sorted CD8+CD4-CCR7+CD45RA+ naive T cells. V and J are TRBV28 and TRBJ1-6; D is unresolved. The sequence was obtained from a human donor in good health. Some libraries in this study had Jurkat cell RNA spiked in. CDR3 nucleotides: TGTGCCAGCAGAATGGGCCTGAGCTCCTATAATTCACCCCTCCACTTT. Translating gives CASRMGLSSYNSPLHF.